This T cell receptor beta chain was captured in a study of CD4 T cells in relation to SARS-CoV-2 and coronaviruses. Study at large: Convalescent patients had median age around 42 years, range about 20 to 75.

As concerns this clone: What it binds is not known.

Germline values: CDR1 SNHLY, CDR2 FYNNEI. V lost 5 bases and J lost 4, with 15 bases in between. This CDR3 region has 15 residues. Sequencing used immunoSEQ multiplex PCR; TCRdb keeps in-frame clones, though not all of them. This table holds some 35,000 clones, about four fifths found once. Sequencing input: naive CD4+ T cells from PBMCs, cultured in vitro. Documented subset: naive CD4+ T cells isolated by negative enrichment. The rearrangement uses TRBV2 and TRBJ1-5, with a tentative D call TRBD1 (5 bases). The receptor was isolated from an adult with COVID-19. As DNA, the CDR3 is TGTGCCAGCAGTTGGGACTCCCCGGCTAATCAGCCCCAGCATTTT. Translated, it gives CASSWDSPANQPQHF.